The T cell receptor (beta chain) under discussion was sequenced for a study of T cells expressing NK-cell markers. TCRdb reprocessed the 5' RACE reads and reports one entry per CDR3 protein, with no DNA. The sample has approximately 460,000 distinct CDR3 sequences, and its top ten clones hold approximately 7%. This CDR3 comprises 11 residues. Germline V lookup: CDR1 MDHEN, CDR2 SYDVKM. In regard to this clonotype: Its specificity is unknown.

General study results and limits: It is unclear if expanded NKG2C-expressing clones target HCMV antigens.

Sample: blood T cells: a sorted CD56 or NKG2C T cell subset, CD4+ or CD8+ T cells, or bulk PBMC T cells (not recorded which). The V call is TRBV28, the J call TRBJ2-1; no DNA is available, so the TRBD2 call from TCRdb remains unchecked. This TCR derives from a woman aged 18-69 years in good health. The CDR3 is CASSLGTSKFF.